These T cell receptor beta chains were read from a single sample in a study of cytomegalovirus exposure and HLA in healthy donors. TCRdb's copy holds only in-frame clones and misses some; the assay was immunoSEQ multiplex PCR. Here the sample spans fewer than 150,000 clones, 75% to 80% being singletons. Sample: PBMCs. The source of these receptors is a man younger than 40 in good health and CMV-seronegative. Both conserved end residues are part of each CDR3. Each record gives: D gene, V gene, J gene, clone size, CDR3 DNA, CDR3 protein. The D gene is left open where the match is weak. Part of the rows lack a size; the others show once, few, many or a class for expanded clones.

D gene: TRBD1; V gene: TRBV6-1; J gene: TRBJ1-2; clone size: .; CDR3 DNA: TGTGCCAGCAGCCCTGACGGAGGGGGCCGAGGCTACACCTTC; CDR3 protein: CASSPDGGGRGYTF
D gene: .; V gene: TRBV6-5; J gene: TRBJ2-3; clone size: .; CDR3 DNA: TGTGCCAGCAGTTACTCGCCAGCAGATACGCAGTATTTT; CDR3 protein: CASSYSPADTQYF
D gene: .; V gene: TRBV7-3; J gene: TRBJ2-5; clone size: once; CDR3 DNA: TGTGCCAGCAGCCTGGGGGGGGCAGGGACCCAGTACTTC; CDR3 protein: CASSLGGAGTQYF
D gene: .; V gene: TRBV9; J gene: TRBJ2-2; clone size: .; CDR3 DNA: TGTGCCAGCAGCATCAGCACCGGGGAGCTGTTTTTT; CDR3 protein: CASSISTGELFF
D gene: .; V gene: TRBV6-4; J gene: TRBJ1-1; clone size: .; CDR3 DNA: TGTGCCAGCAGTGAAAACAGCATGAACACTGAAGCTTTCTTT; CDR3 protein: CASSENSMNTEAFF
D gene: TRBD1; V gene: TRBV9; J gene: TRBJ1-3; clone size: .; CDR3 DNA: TGTGCCAGCAGCGCAGGGGGTTCTGGAAACACCATATATTTT; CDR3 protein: CASSAGGSGNTIYF
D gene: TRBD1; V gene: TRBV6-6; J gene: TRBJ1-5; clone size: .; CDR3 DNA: TGTGCCAGCAGCCCGGGACAGGGTCGGATTAATCAGCCCCAGCATTTT; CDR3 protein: CASSPGQGRINQPQHF
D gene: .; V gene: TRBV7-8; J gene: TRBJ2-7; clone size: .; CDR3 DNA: TGTGCCAGCAGCTTATCCTCCTGGACTACCAGGGGGGAGCAGTACTTC; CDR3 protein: CASSLSSWTTRGEQYF
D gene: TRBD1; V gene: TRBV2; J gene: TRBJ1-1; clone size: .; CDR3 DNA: TGTGCCAGCAGCCTACAGGGGACGTTGAACACTGAAGCTTTCTTT; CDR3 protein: CASSLQGTLNTEAFF
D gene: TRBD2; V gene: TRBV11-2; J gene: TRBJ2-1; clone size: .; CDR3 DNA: TGTGCCAGCAGCCCGGGACTAGCGGGAGGGCGGTCCTACAATGAGCAGTTCTTC; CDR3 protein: CASSPGLAGGRSYNEQFF
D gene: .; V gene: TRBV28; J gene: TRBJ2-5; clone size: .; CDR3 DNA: TGTGCCAGCATCCCCTTGGGGGGAGACGAGACCCAGTACTTC; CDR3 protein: CASIPLGGDETQYF
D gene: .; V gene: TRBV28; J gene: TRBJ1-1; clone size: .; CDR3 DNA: TGTGCCAGCAGTTTCCGACAGAACACTGAAGCTTTCTTT; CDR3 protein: CASSFRQNTEAFF
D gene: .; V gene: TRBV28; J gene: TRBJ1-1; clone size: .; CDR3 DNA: TGTGCCAGCAGTTTAAGGCGGGCTGAAGCTTTCTTT; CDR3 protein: CASSLRRAEAFF
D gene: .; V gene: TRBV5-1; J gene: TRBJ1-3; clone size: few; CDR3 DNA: TGCGCCAGCAGTTGGACGGGACTTCCTGGAGGAAACACCATATATTTT; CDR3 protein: CASSWTGLPGGNTIYF
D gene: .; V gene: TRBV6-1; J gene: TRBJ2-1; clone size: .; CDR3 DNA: TGTGCCAGCAGCGCCCAGGGCGATGAGCAGTTCTTC; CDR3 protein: CASSAQGDEQFF
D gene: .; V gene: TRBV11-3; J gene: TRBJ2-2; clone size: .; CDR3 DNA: TGTGCCAGCAGCCCCGTCGGGAACACCGGGGAGCTGTTTTTT; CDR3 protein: CASSPVGNTGELFF
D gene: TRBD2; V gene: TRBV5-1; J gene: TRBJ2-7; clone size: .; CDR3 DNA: TGCGCCAGCAGCTCGCAGACTAGCTCCAACGAGCAGTACTTC; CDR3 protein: CASSSQTSSNEQYF
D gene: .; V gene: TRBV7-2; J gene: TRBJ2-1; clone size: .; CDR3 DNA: TGTGCCAGCAGTCTTTCCTACAATGAGCAGTTCTTC; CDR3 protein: CASSLSYNEQFF
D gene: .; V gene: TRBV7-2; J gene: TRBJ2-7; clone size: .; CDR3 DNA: TGTGCCAGCAGCCCGAATAACAGAGTTTCCTACGAGCAGTACTTC; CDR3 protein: CASSPNNRVSYEQYF
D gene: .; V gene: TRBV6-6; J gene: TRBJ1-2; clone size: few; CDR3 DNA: TGTGCCAGCAGTGCATCGCTTTGGGGGGATGGCTACACCTTC; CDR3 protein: CASSASLWGDGYTF
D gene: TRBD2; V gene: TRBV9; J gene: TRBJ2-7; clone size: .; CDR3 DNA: TGTGCCAGCAGCGTAGCTCCGCGACTAGCGGTCTACGAGCAGTACTTC; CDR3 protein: CASSVAPRLAVYEQYF
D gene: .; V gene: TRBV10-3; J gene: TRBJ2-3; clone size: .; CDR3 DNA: TGTGCCATCAGTGAAGGGAGAACAGATACGCAGTATTTT; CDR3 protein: CAISEGRTDTQYF
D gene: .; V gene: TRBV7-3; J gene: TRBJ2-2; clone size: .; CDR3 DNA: TGTGCCAGCAGCCTGAAGGGAGCCGGGGAGCTGTTTTTT; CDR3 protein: CASSLKGAGELFF
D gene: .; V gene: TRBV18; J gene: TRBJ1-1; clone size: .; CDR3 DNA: TGTGCCAGCCTCGGGGTGGATGGCACTGAAGCTTTCTTT; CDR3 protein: CASLGVDGTEAFF
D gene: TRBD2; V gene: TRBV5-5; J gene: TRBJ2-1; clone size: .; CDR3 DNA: TGTGCCAGCAGCTTGGCGGCTAGCGGATACAATGAGCAGTTCTTC; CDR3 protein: CASSLAASGYNEQFF
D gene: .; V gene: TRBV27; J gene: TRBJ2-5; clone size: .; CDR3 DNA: TGTGCCAGCAGTGACCATCGGGCCCAGTACTTC; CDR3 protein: CASSDHRAQYF
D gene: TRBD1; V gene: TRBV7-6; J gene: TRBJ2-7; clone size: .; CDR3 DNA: TGTGCCAGCAGCTTAAAGCTTCCAGGGGGCTCCTACGAGCAGTACTTC; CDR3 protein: CASSLKLPGGSYEQYF
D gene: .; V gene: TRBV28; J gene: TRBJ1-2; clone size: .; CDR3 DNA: TGTGCCAGCTCAACAGGGTCTAATGGCTACACCTTC; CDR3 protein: CASSTGSNGYTF
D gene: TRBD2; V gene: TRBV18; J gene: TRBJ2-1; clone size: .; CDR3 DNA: TGTGCCAGCTCACCCCTAGCGGACTCCTACAATGAGCAGTTCTTC; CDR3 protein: CASSPLADSYNEQFF
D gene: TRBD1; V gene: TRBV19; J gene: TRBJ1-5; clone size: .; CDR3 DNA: TGTGCCAGTAATCCGATGGACAGGGGGTTTGTCTACAATCAGCCCCAGCATTTT; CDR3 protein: CASNPMDRGFVYNQPQHF
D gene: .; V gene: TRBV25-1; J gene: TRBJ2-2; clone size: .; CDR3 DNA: TGTGCCAGCAGTGAATCCACACGCGGCACCGGGGAGCTGTTTTTT; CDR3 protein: CASSESTRGTGELFF
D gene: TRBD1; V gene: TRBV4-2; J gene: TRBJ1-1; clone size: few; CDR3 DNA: TGTGCCAGCAGCCAACAACAAGACAGGGTCGGTAGAGGCACTGAAGCTTTCTTT; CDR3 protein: CASSQQQDRVGRGTEAFF
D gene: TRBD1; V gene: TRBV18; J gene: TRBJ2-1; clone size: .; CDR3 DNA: TGTGCCAGCTCACCTTCTGGGACAGGGGGGTACAATGAGCAGTTCTTC; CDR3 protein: CASSPSGTGGYNEQFF
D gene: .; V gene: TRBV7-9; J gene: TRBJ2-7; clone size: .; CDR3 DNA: TGTGCCAGCAGCCCCGACGGAGCTATTGAGCAGTACTTC; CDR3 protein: CASSPDGAIEQYF
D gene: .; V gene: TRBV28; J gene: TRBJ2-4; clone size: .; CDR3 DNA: TGTGCCAGCGGGGCGGGGCAAGCCAAAAACATTCAGTACTTC; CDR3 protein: CASGAGQAKNIQYF
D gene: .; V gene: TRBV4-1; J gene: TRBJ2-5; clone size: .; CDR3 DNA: TGCGCCAGCAGCCAAGATGGCCAGACTCTGGAGACCCAGTACTTC; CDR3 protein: CASSQDGQTLETQYF
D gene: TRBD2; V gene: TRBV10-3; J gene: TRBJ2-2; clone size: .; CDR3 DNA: TGTGCCACCCTTCTTAGCGGGGGCAACACCGGGGAGCTGTTTTTT; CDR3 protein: CATLLSGGNTGELFF
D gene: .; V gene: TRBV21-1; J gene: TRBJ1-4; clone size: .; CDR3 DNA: TGTGCCAGCAGCACCTCAGGGGGGACAGCTCTGCCCCGGGAAAAACTGTTTTTT; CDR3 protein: CASSTSGGTALPREKLFF
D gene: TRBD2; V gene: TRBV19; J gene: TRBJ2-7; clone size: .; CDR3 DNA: TGTGCCAGTAGTATACTAGCGGGAGTCAACGAGCAGTACTTC; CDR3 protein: CASSILAGVNEQYF
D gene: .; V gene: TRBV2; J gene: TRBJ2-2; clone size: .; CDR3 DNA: TGTGCCGGCGGCGGAGGGAGCGCCGGGGAGCTGTTTTTT; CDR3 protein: CAGGGGSAGELFF
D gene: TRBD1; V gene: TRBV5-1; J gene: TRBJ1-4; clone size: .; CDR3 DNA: TGCGCCAGCAGCGCTGAACTCCTGACAGGGGGTGGAGAAAAACTGTTTTTT; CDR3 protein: CASSAELLTGGGEKLFF
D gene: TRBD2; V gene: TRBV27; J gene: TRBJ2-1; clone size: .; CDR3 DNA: TGTGCCAGCACTCTTCTGGGGTCTAGCGGTACTACCTACAATGAGCAGTTCTTC; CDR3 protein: CASTLLGSSGTTYNEQFF
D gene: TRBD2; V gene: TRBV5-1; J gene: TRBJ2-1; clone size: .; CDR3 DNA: TGCGCCAGCAGCCCGGCCCCGGGGGGGGACTACAATGAGCAGTTCTTC; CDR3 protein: CASSPAPGGDYNEQFF
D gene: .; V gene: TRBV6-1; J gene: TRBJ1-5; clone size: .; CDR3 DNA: TGTGCCAGCACTACATTTTGGGGGGACCCCCAGCCCCAGCATTTT; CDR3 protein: CASTTFWGDPQPQHF
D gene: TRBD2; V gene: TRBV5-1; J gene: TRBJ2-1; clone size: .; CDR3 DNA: TGCGCCAGCAGCGAGACTAGCGGATACAATGAGCAGTTCTTC; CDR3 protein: CASSETSGYNEQFF
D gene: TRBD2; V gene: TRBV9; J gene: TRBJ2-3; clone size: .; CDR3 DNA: TGTGCCAGCAGCCTAGCGGGGGACACAGATACGCAGTATTTT; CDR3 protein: CASSLAGDTDTQYF
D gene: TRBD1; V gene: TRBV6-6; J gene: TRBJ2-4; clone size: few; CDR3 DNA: TGTGCCAGCAGTGCAGGGGGAAGGGGGAACATTCAGTACTTC; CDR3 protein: CASSAGGRGNIQYF
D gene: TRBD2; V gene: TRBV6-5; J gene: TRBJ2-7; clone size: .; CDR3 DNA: TGTGCCAGCTCGGAAGCGGGAGGGCTCGAGCAGTACTTC; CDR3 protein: CASSEAGGLEQYF
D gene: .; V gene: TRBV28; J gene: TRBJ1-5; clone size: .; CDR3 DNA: TGTGCCAGCAGTTTATCAGTCGCAGGTGTAAAGCCCCAGCATTTT; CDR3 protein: CASSLSVAGVKPQHF
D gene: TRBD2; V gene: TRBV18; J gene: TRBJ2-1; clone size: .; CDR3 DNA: TGTGCCAGCTCACCGCGGACTAGCGACTACAATGAGCAGTTCTTC; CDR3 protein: CASSPRTSDYNEQFF